This TCR beta chain stems from a study of T-cell reconstitution after alpha-beta-depleted transplantation in children. Study-wide results and caveats: Reportedly, only several hundred clones from non-depleted graft cells drove alpha-beta T-cell counts at about two months. Among T cells one year after transplant, newly produced cells accounted for most counts and diversity.

This CDR3 has 17 amino acids. Between the trimmed V and J ends, which lost 4 bases and 2 bases, there was a span of 18 bases. Germline-derived CDR1 and CDR2 are LGHDT and YNNKEL (reference sequence). With respect to this clonotype: Antigen: not known.

TCRbeta library construction was performed incorporating unique molecular identifiers. TCRdb redid the calling of the PCR reads with MiXCR, one entry per CDR3 protein. The table lists 600,000 or so distinct CDR3 sequences, 23% of them singletons. Source: PBMCs, mostly from graft donor cells, taken 360 days after TCRalphabeta/CD19-depleted stem cell transplant. The chain recombines TRBV3-1 with TRBJ2-1; TRBD2 might be the D (6 bases). This TCR was recovered from a boy younger than two who had a stem cell transplant for acute myeloid leukemia, so the T cells may come from the graft donor. In DNA, the CDR3 is TGTGCCAGCAGCCCTCCTCCTAGCGAGGGGACCTACAATGAGCAGTTCTTC. Protein sequence: CASSPPPSEGTYNEQFF.